The 19 T cell receptor beta chains listed next were all sequenced from one sample in a study of blood T cells in healthy people across ages. For the second PCR, which ran for 7 to 11 cycles, a sample-barcoded 5' primer and a J-beta primer mix were used. MiXCR, applied by TCRdb to the 5' RACE reads, yields one record per CDR3 protein. The table shows some 320,000 distinct CDR3 sequences, with around 27% occurring only once. Sequencing was carried out using blood. Receptors were obtained from a woman in her sixties or seventies in good health.

This clonotype has just a few counts. The chain employs TRBV2 and TRBJ1-5; D unresolved. The V gene's germline CDR1 is SNHLY and CDR2 FYNNEI. Trimming left V 3 bases short and J 11 bases short, with 14 bases between. The CDR3 is made up of 13 amino acids. The CDR3 DNA is TGTGCCAGCAGTGACCTGTCCCGTGGAGCCCAGCATTTT. It is translated as CASSDLSRGAQHF.

The J gene is TRBJ2-2, the V gene TRBV5-1; 11 bases are shared with TRBD2. The CDR3 runs to 16 residues. Per the germline V gene, CDR1 is SGHRS and CDR2 is YFSETQ. The V gene end was trimmed by 0 bases and the J gene end by 6 bases; junction bases not matched to a gene: 4. The CDR3 loop is CASSLAGTSGPGELFF. The CDR3 DNA follows: TGCGCCAGCAGCTTGGCCGGGACTAGCGGACCCGGGGAGCTGTTTTTT.

V is TRBV7-9 and J is TRBJ2-5; TRBD1 is a possible D gene (6 bases). Per the germline V gene, CDR1 is SEHNR and CDR2 is FQNEAQ (reference sequence). The ends were cut back, 1 base at V and 1 base at J, with 10 bases in the middle. The CDR3 spans 15 residues. The DNA of the CDR3 is TGTGCCAGCAGCTTAGACGGACAGAGCCAAGAGACCCAGTACTTC. Amino acids: CASSLDGQSQETQYF.

This clonotype was seen at least ten times. This chain uses TRBV28 with TRBJ2-7, with 9 bases aligning to TRBD2. Looked up from germline, CDR1 is MDHEN and CDR2 is SYDVKM. Unmatched junction bases numbered 12, after V lost 6 bases and J lost 3 bases. The length of the CDR3 is 16 residues. CDR3 protein: CASSRNSGSKLYEQYF. The DNA for the CDR3 is TGTGCCAGCAGCCGCAATAGCGGGAGTAAGCTCTACGAGCAGTACTTC. The full variable domain, rest sourced from reference TRBV28 and TRBJ2-7, is DVKVTQSSRYLVKRTGEKVFLECVQDMDHENMFWYRQDPGLGLRLIYFSYDVKMKEKGDIPEGYSVSREKKERFSLILESASTNQTSMYLCASSRNSGSKLYEQYFGPGTRLTVT.

This chain links TRBV7-2 with TRBJ2-5; D possibly corresponds to TRBD2 (6 bases). The J call may be wrong; the DNA end is better matched by TRBJ2-1. Germline-derived CDR1 and CDR2 are SGHTA and FQGNSA. The CDR3 consists of 14 residues. Written as DNA, the CDR3 is TGTGCCAGCAGCTTAGCGGGTAGCGGAGATGAGCAGTTCTTC. It is translated as CASSLAGSGDEQFF.

Only a few counts were recorded for this clonotype. The chain has TRBV5-1 and TRBJ2-1; D is possibly TRBD2 (5 bases). Trimming pared 4 bases from V and 0 bases from J, leaving 11 bases between. CDR1 SGHRS and CDR2 YFSETQ come from the germline V gene. This CDR3 comprises 15 residues. The CDR3 DNA reads as TGCGCCAGCAGCCCTAGGAGGAGCTCCTACAATGAGCAGTTCTTC. Its translation: CASSPRRSSYNEQFF.

The rearrangement uses TRBV5-1 and TRBJ2-6, with 9 positions matching TRBD1. V shed 3 bases, J shed 4 bases, and the junction held 5 bases outside the gene matches. The CDR3 loop spans 16 amino acids. The germline CDR1 and CDR2 sequences are SGHRS and YFSETQ. CDR3 sequence (DNA): TGCGCCAGCAGCTCGTACGGACAGGGGGGGGCCAACGTCCTGACTTTC. It yields the protein CASSSYGQGGANVLTF.

As to this clonotype: The junction and the germline gene differ at one end; a read error may be behind it. As DNA, the CDR3 is TGTGCCAGCAGCCGACGGACAGGGGGCAGTGCCTATAATTCACCCCTCTACTTT. Translating it yields CASSRRTGGSAYNSPLYF. This chain links TRBV7-2 with TRBJ1-6; 11 bases align to TRBD1. Germline V gene data show CDR1 as SGHTA and CDR2 as FQGNSA. The CDR3 extends over 18 amino acids. Supplemented by reference TRBV7-2 and TRBJ1-6, the full variable domain reads GAGVSQSPSNKVTEKGKDVELRCDPISGHTALYWYRQSLGQGLEFLIYFQGNSAPDKSGLPSDRFSAERTGGSVSTLTIQRTQQEDSAVYLCASSRRTGGSAYNSPLYFGNGTRLTVT.

This clonotype has only a few counts. The CDR3 reads CASSKLVLAGGGNEQFF. Written as DNA, the CDR3 is TGTGCCAGCAGCAAACTCGTCCTAGCGGGAGGAGGGAATGAGCAGTTCTTC. The chain uses TRBV21-1 and TRBJ2-1; no check of the table's D call, TRBD2, against the DNA was made. TRBV21-1 constitutes a pseudogene. The CDR3 sequence is 17 residues long.

This clonotype was recorded once. This chain joins TRBV20-1 and TRBJ2-1; 7 nucleotides match TRBD2. Unmatched junction bases numbered 8, after V lost 6 bases and J lost 0 bases. The CDR3 is 15 residues long. Germline values: CDR1 DFQATT, CDR2 SNEGSKA (reference sequence). The CDR3 DNA reads TGCAGTGCGCTCCTAGCGGCCAGCTCCTACAATGAGCAGTTCTTC. Translated, it gives CSALLAASSYNEQFF.

The chain joins TRBV7-3 to TRBJ2-6, with D possibly being TRBD1 (5 bases). Germline loops: CDR1 SGHTA, CDR2 FQGTGA. The CDR3 covers 17 residues. V was clipped by 4 bases and J by 1 base, with 14 bases between them. The CDR3 nucleotides are TGTGCCAGCAGCTCCCGCAGGGCTAGATCTGGGGCCAACGTCCTGACTTTC. Amino acid sequence: CASSSRRARSGANVLTF.

J is TRBJ2-2 and V is TRBV9; 11 bases line up with TRBD1. The CDR3 length is 14 residues. V was pared by 7 bases and J by 5 bases, with 4 bases of the junction left unmatched. The germline V gene has CDR1 SGDLS and CDR2 YYNGEE. The CDR3 sequence is CASEGTGGTGELFF. CDR3 nucleotide sequence: TGTGCCAGCGAGGGGACAGGGGGGACCGGGGAGCTGTTTTTT.

This clonotype was seen many times. The chain is built from TRBV10-3 and TRBJ2-7; 13 positions agree with TRBD2. J gave up 5 bases and V 6 bases, and 4 bases lay outside the gene matches. Germline CDR1 is ENHRY and CDR2 is SYGVKD. The CDR3 covers 14 residues. CDR3 coding DNA: TGTGCCATCAGCAGGACTAGCGGGAGTGACGAGCAGTACTTC. Translation: CAISRTSGSDEQYF.

This clonotype was recorded a few times. The CDR3 is CASSSGRSEQYF. For the CDR3, the DNA is TGTGCCAGCAGCTCCGGACGGAGCGAGCAGTACTTC. This rearrangement joins TRBV5-5 to TRBJ2-7; D not certain. Germline V lookup: CDR1 SGHKS, CDR2 YYEKEE (reference sequence). The CDR3 is made up of 12 amino acids. Trimming removed 3 bases at V and 6 bases at J, with 10 bases between.

The rearrangement uses TRBV7-2 and TRBJ1-1, with no clear D. This CDR3 is built from 12 residues. Per germline, CDR1 SGHTA and CDR2 FQGNSA. Trimming cost V 2 bases and J 7 bases, with 8 bases left between them. The CDR3 sequence: CASSLYGNEAFF. The CDR3 DNA sequence: TGTGCCAGCAGCTTATACGGGAATGAAGCTTTCTTT.

This clonotype came up a few times. V is TRBV28 and J is TRBJ1-2; D not certain. The CDR3 spans 14 residues. The V gene lost 7 bases and the J gene lost 4 bases, with 16 bases spanning the gap. Germline assignment: CDR1 MDHEN and CDR2 SYDVKM. The CDR3 loop is CASTPNSAGYGYTF. The CDR3 DNA reads TGTGCCAGCACACCAAACAGTGCCGGCTATGGCTACACCTTC.

J is TRBJ2-4 and V is TRBV18; the D call may be TRBD1 or TRBD2 (5 bases each). Between the trimmed V and J ends, which lost 2 bases and 0 bases, there was a span of 11 bases. Germline lookup yields CDR1 KGHSH and CDR2 LQKENI. The CDR3 totals 16 residues. CDR3 sequence reads: CASSPLGRLAKNIQYF. The CDR3 DNA is TGTGCCAGCTCACCATTGGGACGGCTAGCCAAAAACATTCAGTACTTC.

This clonotype showed up just once. V and J are TRBV7-3 and TRBJ2-3; D is possibly TRBD2 (5 bases). This CDR3 comprises 15 residues. Germline CDR1 and CDR2: SGHTA and FQGTGA. The germline V and J ends were trimmed by 5 bases and 5 bases, with 17 bases remaining between them. The CDR3 DNA follows: TGTGCCAGCAGCCCCGCCCGAGGGCCACGAGATACGCAGTATTTT. It translates to CASSPARGPRDTQYF. Using reference TRBV7-3 and TRBJ2-3 for the parts outside the CDR3, the full variable domain is GAGVSQTPSNKVTEKGKYVELRCDPISGHTALYWYRQSLGQGPEFLIYFQGTGAADDSGLPNDRFFAVRPEGSVSTLKIQRTERGDSAVYLCASSPARGPRDTQYFGPGTRLTVL.

The V and J genes are TRBV5-4 and TRBJ2-3, with unresolved D. Trimming shortened V by 4 bases and J by 0 bases, and 15 bases separated the two germline ends. This CDR3 has 16 residues. Germline lookup yields CDR1 SGHNT and CDR2 YYREEE (reference sequence). The CDR3 DNA is TGTGCCAGCAGCACAAGGACGAGAACTAGCACAGATACGCAGTATTTT. Protein sequence: CASSTRTRTSTDTQYF.